These 16 T cell receptor beta chains originate from one sample sequenced in a study of blood T cell repertoires in COVID-19. The method was immunoSEQ multiplex PCR; TCRdb's version includes in-frame clones alone and lacks a portion of them. The repertoire includes about 87,000 clones, approximately 85% of them detected once, and 3% sits in the top ten. Sequenced input: peripheral blood. The source is an elderly woman with COVID-19, enrolled during active disease.

This chain connects TRBV5-1 to TRBJ1-4; 7 nucleotides match TRBD1. J lost 4 bases, V lost 0 bases, and 0 bases had no gene match. The CDR3 contains 14 residues. CDR1 is SGHRS and CDR2 is YFSETQ in the germline V gene. CDR3 coding DNA: TGCGCCAGCAGCTTGGGACAGGGTAATGAAAAACTGTTTTTT. Protein product: CASSLGQGNEKLFF.

The chain is built from TRBV24-1 and TRBJ1-1; D not resolved. CDR1 and CDR2 from the germline V gene are KGHDR and SFDVKD. The V gene lost 4 bases and the J gene lost 6 bases, with 11 bases spanning the gap. There are 13 residues in the CDR3. The CDR3 sequence: CATSDPRIPEAFF. In DNA form, the CDR3 reads TGTGCCACCAGTGACCCCAGAATCCCTGAAGCTTTCTTT.

This clone has only one observation. V and J are TRBV6-5 and TRBJ1-2, with 7 bases that match TRBD1. The germline gives CDR1 MNHEY, CDR2 SVGAGI. CDR3 length: 13 amino acids. With V trimmed by 5 bases and J by 3 bases, 3 bases remained unmatched. CDR3 amino acids: CASSNRGDYGYTF. The CDR3 region has the DNA TGTGCCAGCAGTAACAGGGGTGACTATGGCTACACCTTC.

The chain combines TRBV28 with TRBJ2-7, with TRBD2 identical over 12 bases. In germline, CDR1 is MDHEN, CDR2 SYDVKM. CDR3 length: 14 residues. V gave up 7 bases and J gave up 3 bases; unmatched junction bases: 4. In nucleotides, the CDR3 is TGTGCCAGCATCGGGACTAGCGGGCTCTACGAGCAGTACTTC. Its protein product is CASIGTSGLYEQYF. The full variable domain, completed using reference TRBV28 and TRBJ2-7, is DVKVTQSSRYLVKRTGEKVFLECVQDMDHENMFWYRQDPGLGLRLIYFSYDVKMKEKGDIPEGYSVSREKKERFSLILESASTNQTSMYLCASIGTSGLYEQYFGPGTRLTVT.

The chain recombines TRBV7-3 with TRBJ2-3; 7 nucleotides agree with TRBD2. Germline V gene data show CDR1 as SGHTA and CDR2 as FQGTGA. CDR3 length: 16 residues. V trimming: 2 bases; J trimming: 2 bases; junction bases outside the gene matches: 7. CDR3 DNA: TGTGCCAGCAGCTTAGCGTGGGAGGGCACCACAGATACGCAGTATTTT. The encoded protein is CASSLAWEGTTDTQYF.

This chain uses TRBV30 with TRBJ1-3; 10 nucleotides agree with TRBD1. This CDR3 contains 16 residues. After removal of 1 base from V and 0 bases from J, the junction contained 3 bases not matched to a gene. CDR1 GTSNPN and CDR2 SVGIG come from the germline V gene (reference sequence). Here the CDR3 reads CAWSARTGGSGNTIYF. The CDR3 DNA sequence: TGTGCCTGGAGTGCCCGGACAGGGGGCTCTGGAAACACCATATATTTT.

This chain connects TRBV6-5 to TRBJ2-1, with TRBD1 matching 8 bases. The CDR3 runs to 15 residues. The V gene end was trimmed by 4 bases and the J gene end by 8 bases; junction bases not matched to a gene: 10. In germline, CDR1 is MNHEY, CDR2 SVGAGI. The DNA of the CDR3 is TGTGCCAGCAGTTCTACCGGGACAGGTTCTTATGAGCAGTTCTTC. Encoded protein: CASSSTGTGSYEQFF.

V is TRBV6-5 and J is TRBJ2-7, with TRBD2 as a possible D gene (6 bases). Germline-derived CDR1 and CDR2 are MNHEY and SVGAGI. Trimming stripped 6 bases from V and 0 bases from J, with 9 bases between. The CDR3 totals 13 residues. CDR3 sequence: CASRETSSYEQYF. CDR3 nucleotides: TGTGCCAGCAGAGAGACTAGCTCCTACGAGCAGTACTTC.

The chain combines TRBV15 with TRBJ1-1, with D uncertain. The CDR3 runs 14 residues. Trimming took off 0 bases at V and 0 bases at J, with 5 bases between the two ends. The germline gives CDR1 LNHNV, CDR2 YYDKDF (reference sequence). The CDR3 DNA reads TGTGCCACCAGCAGAGATTCAATGAACACTGAAGCTTTCTTT. The encoded protein is CATSRDSMNTEAFF. The full variable domain, completed using reference TRBV15 and TRBJ1-1, is DAMVIQNPRYQVTQFGKPVTLSCSQTLNHNVMYWYQQKSSQAPKLLFHYYDKDFNNEADTPDNFQSRRPNTSFCFLDIRSPGLGDTAMYLCATSRDSMNTEAFFGQGTRLTVV.

The chain joins TRBV6-5 to TRBJ2-7; 7 nucleotides match TRBD1. Losses at the gene ends were 7 bases for V and 5 bases for J; bases not matched to a gene: 11. Germline CDR1 and CDR2: MNHEY and SVGAGI. CDR3 size: 14 residues. The CDR3, as DNA: TGTGCCAGCACCACCCCGACAGGGAATCACGAGCAGTACTTC. Residues: CASTTPTGNHEQYF.

The chain is built from TRBV20-1 and TRBJ2-3; D gene unclear. The germline CDR1 and CDR2 sequences are DFQATT and SNEGSKA (reference sequence). The germline V and J ends were trimmed by 3 bases and 5 bases, with 6 bases remaining between them. There are 11 residues in the CDR3. CDR3 protein: CSASLGDTQYF. DNA of the CDR3: TGCAGTGCTAGCCTCGGAGATACGCAGTATTTT.

In its sample, this clone was seen a few times. The CDR3: CASSHYQGDTTNEKLFF. CDR3 sequence (DNA): TGTGCCAGCAGCCATTACCAGGGGGATACAACTAATGAAAAACTGTTTTTT. This chain connects TRBV21-1 to TRBJ1-4; the tabulated D call, TRBD1, remains unverified against the DNA. TRBV21-1 is noted as a pseudogene. The CDR3 spans 17 residues.

This clone was seen a few times. The CDR3 sequence: CASSHLMGQGDSPLHF. CDR3 nucleotides: TGTGCCAGCAGCCATTTAATGGGACAGGGTGATTCACCCCTCCACTTT. This chain links TRBV3-1 (or the pseudogene TRBV3-2) with TRBJ1-6; 9 nucleotides match TRBD1. Germline CDR1 reads LGHDT; CDR2 reads YNNKEL (reference sequence). J gave up 8 bases and V 3 bases, and 8 bases lay outside the gene matches. The CDR3 spans 16 residues.

V gene TRBV5-1 combines with J gene TRBJ2-7; D is unclear. The CDR3 extends over 15 amino acids. Germline lookup yields CDR1 SGHRS and CDR2 YFSETQ. Trimming pared 0 bases from V and 2 bases from J, leaving 12 bases between. The CDR3 sequence is CASSLGWREPYEQYF. The CDR3 nucleotides read TGCGCCAGCAGCTTGGGTTGGAGAGAGCCCTACGAGCAGTACTTC. Full variable domain (rest looked up from reference TRBV5-1 and TRBJ2-7): KAGVTQTPRYLIKTRGQQVTLSCSPISGHRSVSWYQQTPGQGLQFLFEYFSETQRNKGNFPGRFSGRQFSNSRSEMNVSTLELGDSALYLCASSLGWREPYEQYFGPGTRLTVT.

The chain carries TRBV5-1 and TRBJ2-3, with 7 bases that match TRBD1. CDR1 is SGHRS, CDR2 YFSETQ, per germline. The junction had 5 bases not matched to a gene; V was cut back by 1 base and J by 3 bases. The CDR3 has 15 residues. This CDR3 reads CASSLFDRETDTQYF. The DNA of the CDR3 is TGCGCCAGCAGCTTGTTCGACAGGGAGACAGATACGCAGTATTTT.

This clone has more than one count but fewer than ten. The chain is built from TRBV25-1 and TRBJ1-2, with D possibly TRBD1 on 6 matching bases. In germline, CDR1 is MGHDK, CDR2 SYGVNS. CDR3 length: 14 residues. V lost 1 base and J 4 bases, leaving 10 bases between the germline ends. CDR3 sequence reads: CASSEWGRFYGYTF. The DNA of the CDR3 is TGTGCCAGCAGTGAATGGGGGCGCTTCTATGGCTACACCTTC.